These T cell receptor beta chains were read from a single sample in a study of blood T cell repertoires in COVID-19. Sequencing used immunoSEQ multiplex PCR; TCRdb keeps in-frame clones, though not all of them. Here the sample spans around 130,000 clones, 82% being singletons. Sequencing was done on a sample of peripheral blood. Source of these receptors: a human donor in a cohort sampled during active COVID-19. CDR3s include the opening cysteine and the closing phenylalanine or tryptophan. A D gene is named only where the DNA matches it firmly. Size tells how often a clone was seen (once, few, many) or the class of an expanded clone, and some rows leave it out.

clone_size | j_call | v_call | d_call | cdr3_nt | cdr3_aa
. | TRBJ1-5 | TRBV5-8 | . | TGTGCCAGCAGCTTGGCCCGTTTTCAGCCCCAGCATTTT | CASSLARFQPQHF
few | TRBJ1-2 | TRBV2 | . | TGTGCCAGCAGGGGGCTCTATGGCTACACCTTC | CASRGLYGYTF
few | TRBJ1-5 | TRBV5-4 | . | TGTGCCAGCAGCTTGTTCGGAGATCAGCCCCAGCATTTT | CASSLFGDQPQHF
. | TRBJ2-7 | TRBV5-6 | . | TGTGCCAGCAGCTCCTTTACGCGGGGTACCTACGAGCAGTACTTC | CASSSFTRGTYEQYF
. | TRBJ1-1 | TRBV6-5 | . | TGTGCCAGCAGCTCCGACAGGCGGGCGGAAGCTTTCTTT | CASSSDRRAEAFF
. | TRBJ1-2 | TRBV9 | . | TGTGCCAGCAGCGCGGAGAATGAGGGAGGCTACACCTTC | CASSAENEGGYTF
. | TRBJ2-5 | TRBV12-3/TRBV12-4 | . | TGTGCCAGCGCGGCTAGCCCCCAGACCCAGTACTTC | CASAASPQTQYF
. | TRBJ2-3 | TRBV9 | TRBD2 | TGTGCCAGCAGCGTAGCGCTAGCGGGGACCCGACTCACAGATACGCAGTATTTT | CASSVALAGTRLTDTQYF
once | TRBJ2-2 | TRBV6-6 | TRBD2 | TGTGCCAGCTCGACTAGCGGGGGGATCTACACCGGGGAGCTGTTTTTT | CASSTSGGIYTGELFF
. | TRBJ1-5 | TRBV6-1 | . | TGTGCCAGCAGTGAAGGACAAGTCAATCAGCCCCAGCATTTT | CASSEGQVNQPQHF
few | TRBJ2-3 | TRBV3-1/TRBV3-2 | TRBD2 | TGTGCCAGCAGCCCTGCGGGGGGGGTCACAGATACGCAGTATTTT | CASSPAGGVTDTQYF
. | TRBJ2-1 | TRBV19 | TRBD2 | TGTGCCAGTAGTGTCTCTAGCGGGGGCTTATTGAATGAGCAGTTCTTC | CASSVSSGGLLNEQFF
few | TRBJ2-4 | TRBV7-9 | TRBD1 | TGTGCCAGCAGCCCCGGGACAGATCGGGAAAACATTCAGTACTTC | CASSPGTDRENIQYF
few | TRBJ2-7 | TRBV10-1 | TRBD1 | TGCGCCAGCAGTGGTCGGACAGGGAGCATCTACGAGCAGTACTTC | CASSGRTGSIYEQYF
. | TRBJ1-1 | TRBV6-5 | TRBD1 | TGTGCCAGCAGCTACGAGGACAGGGGCTTACATTTCTTT | CASSYEDRGLHFF
. | TRBJ1-6 | TRBV5-1 | TRBD1 | TGCGCCACCCGGGACAGGGAGGGATCACCCCTCCACTTT | CATRDREGSPLHF
. | TRBJ1-1 | TRBV4-3 | TRBD1 | TGCGCCAGCAGCCAAGGAGGTACAGGGGTGGTCACTGAAGCTTTCTTT | CASSQGGTGVVTEAFF
. | TRBJ2-5 | TRBV7-9 | TRBD1 | TGTGCCAGCAGCCCGGGGCAGGGGGTGCGGCAAGAGACCCAGTACTTC | CASSPGQGVRQETQYF
once | TRBJ1-1 | TRBV28 | TRBD1 | TGTGCCAGCAGTCCCCCGACAGGGGGGACCACTGAAGCTTTCTTT | CASSPPTGGTTEAFF
. | TRBJ2-7 | TRBV7-2 | . | TGTGCCAGCAGCTTAAGCACAGGACCCTACGAGCAGTACTTC | CASSLSTGPYEQYF
. | TRBJ2-1 | TRBV24-1 | TRBD1 | TGTGCCACCAGTGATTCCGGGACAGACTCCTACAATGAGCAGTTCTTC | CATSDSGTDSYNEQFF
. | TRBJ2-3 | TRBV5-4 | TRBD2 | TGTGCCAGCAGCTGGGGCACTAGCGGGTCCGATACGCAGTATTTT | CASSWGTSGSDTQYF